Presented here are 3 T cell receptor beta chains from one specimen sequenced in a study of STAT5B mutations in CD4+ large granular lymphocyte leukemia (dated by TCRdb to between 2020 and 2023). The library was built by means of the immunoSEQ multiplex PCR assay. TCRdb mirrors the immuneACCESS table, restricted to in-frame sequences. Some clones are absent from its copies; in checked studies, under half trace to an unresolved V gene, and the reason for the others is unknown. For this sample there are around 30,000 clones; roughly 74% appear just once. 0.8% to 1.2% of the sample goes to the ten largest clones. Sequenced input: CD4+ T cells from blood buffy coats. The receptors derive from a human donor in good health.

This chain uses TRBV18 with TRBJ1-2; D not resolved. Germline CDR1 is KGHSH and CDR2 is LQKENI. The V end lost 2 bases, the J end lost 6 bases, and 13 bases lay between the germline ends. This CDR3 region has 14 residues. CDR3 bases: TGTGCCAGCTCACCATGGCGGGGAATGAATGGCTACACCTTC. As protein: CASSPWRGMNGYTF.

The chain joins TRBV10-3 to TRBJ1-5; D perhaps matches TRBD1 (6 bases). The germline gives CDR1 ENHRY, CDR2 SYGVKD. The CDR3 sequence is 17 residues long. Trimming cost V 2 bases and J 6 bases, with 20 bases left between them. The CDR3 is CAISERGGLAVGQPQHF. The CDR3 DNA reads as TGTGCCATCAGTGAGCGGGGGGGCCTGGCGGTCGGTCAGCCCCAGCATTTT.

The genes are TRBV28 and TRBJ2-5, with TRBD1 matching 7 bases. Germline CDR1 is MDHEN and CDR2 is SYDVKM. With V trimmed by 2 bases and J by 7 bases, 7 bases remained unmatched. The CDR3 is 14 amino acids. The CDR3: CASSLRTGWGTQYF. In DNA, the CDR3 is TGTGCCAGCAGTTTACGGACAGGCTGGGGGACCCAGTACTTC. The full variable domain, in which reference TRBV28 and TRBJ2-5 provide the parts outside the CDR3, is DVKVTQSSRYLVKRTGEKVFLECVQDMDHENMFWYRQDPGLGLRLIYFSYDVKMKEKGDIPEGYSVSREKKERFSLILESASTNQTSMYLCASSLRTGWGTQYFGPGTRLLVL.